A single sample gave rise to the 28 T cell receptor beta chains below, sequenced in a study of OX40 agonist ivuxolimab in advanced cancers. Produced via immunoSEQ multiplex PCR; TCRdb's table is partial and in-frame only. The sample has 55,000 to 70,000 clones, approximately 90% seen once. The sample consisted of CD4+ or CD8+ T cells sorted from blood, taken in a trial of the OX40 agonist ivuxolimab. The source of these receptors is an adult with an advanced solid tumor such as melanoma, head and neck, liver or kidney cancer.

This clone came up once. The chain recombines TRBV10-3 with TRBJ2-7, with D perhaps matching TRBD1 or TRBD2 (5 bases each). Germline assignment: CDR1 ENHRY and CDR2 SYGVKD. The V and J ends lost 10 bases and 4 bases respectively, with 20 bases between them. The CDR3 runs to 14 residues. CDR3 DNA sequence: TGTGCCACCACCCCAGGGACCGGCATGTACGAGCAGTACTTC. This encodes CATTPGTGMYEQYF.

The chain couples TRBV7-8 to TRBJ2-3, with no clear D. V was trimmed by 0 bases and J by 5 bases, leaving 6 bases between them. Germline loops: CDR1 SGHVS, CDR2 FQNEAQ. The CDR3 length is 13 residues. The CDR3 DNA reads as TGTGCCAGCAGCTTAGCTGGTGGAGATACGCAGTATTTT. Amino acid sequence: CASSLAGGDTQYF. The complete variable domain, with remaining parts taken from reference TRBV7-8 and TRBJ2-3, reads GAGVSQSPRYKVAKRGQDVALRCDPISGHVSLFWYQQALGQGPEFLTYFQNEAQLDKSGLPSDRFFAERPEGSVSTLKIQRTQQEDSAVYLCASSLAGGDTQYFGPGTRLTVL.

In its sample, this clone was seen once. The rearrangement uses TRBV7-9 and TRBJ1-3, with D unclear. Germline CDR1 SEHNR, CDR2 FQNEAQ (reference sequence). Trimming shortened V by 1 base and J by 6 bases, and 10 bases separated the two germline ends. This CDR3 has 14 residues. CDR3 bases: TGTGCCAGCAGCTTAGGGGGTGCAGAAAACACCATATATTTT. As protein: CASSLGGAENTIYF.

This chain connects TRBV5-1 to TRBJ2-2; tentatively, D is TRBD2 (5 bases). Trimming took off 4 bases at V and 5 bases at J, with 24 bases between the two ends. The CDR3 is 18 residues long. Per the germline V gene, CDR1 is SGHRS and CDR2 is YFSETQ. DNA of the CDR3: TGCGCCAGCAGCACAAACCCCCGAGGGAGCCCGGGAACCGGGGAGCTGTTTTTT. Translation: CASSTNPRGSPGTGELFF.

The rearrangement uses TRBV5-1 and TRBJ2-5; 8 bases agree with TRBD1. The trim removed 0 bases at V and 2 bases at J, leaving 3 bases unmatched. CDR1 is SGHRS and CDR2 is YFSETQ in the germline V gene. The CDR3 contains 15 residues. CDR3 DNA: TGCGCCAGCAGCTTGGGGGGACAGGTTCAAGAGACCCAGTACTTC. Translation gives CASSLGGQVQETQYF.

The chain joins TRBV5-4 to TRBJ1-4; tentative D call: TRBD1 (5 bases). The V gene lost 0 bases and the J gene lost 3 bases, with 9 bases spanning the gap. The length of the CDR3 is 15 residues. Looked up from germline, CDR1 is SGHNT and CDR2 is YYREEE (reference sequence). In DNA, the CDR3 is TGTGCCAGCAGCTTGGGCGGGGCGGCTAATGAAAAACTGTTTTTT. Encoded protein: CASSLGGAANEKLFF. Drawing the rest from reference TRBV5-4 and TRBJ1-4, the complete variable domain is ETGVTQSPTHLIKTRGQQVTLRCSSQSGHNTVSWYQQALGQGPQFIFQYYREEENGRGNFPPRFSGLQFPNYSSELNVNALELDDSALYLCASSLGGAANEKLFFGSGTQLSVL.

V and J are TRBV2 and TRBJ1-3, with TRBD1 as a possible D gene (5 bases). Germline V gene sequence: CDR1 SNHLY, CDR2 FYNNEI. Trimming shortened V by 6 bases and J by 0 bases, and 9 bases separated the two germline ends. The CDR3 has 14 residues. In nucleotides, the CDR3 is TGTGCCAGCAGAGGCAGGGTCTCTGGAAACACCATATATTTT. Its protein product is CASRGRVSGNTIYF.

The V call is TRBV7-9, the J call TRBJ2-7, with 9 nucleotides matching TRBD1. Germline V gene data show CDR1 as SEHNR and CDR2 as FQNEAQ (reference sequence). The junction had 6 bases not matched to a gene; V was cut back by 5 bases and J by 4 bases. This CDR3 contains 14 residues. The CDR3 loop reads CASSPRDREYEQYF. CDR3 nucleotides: TGTGCCAGCAGCCCTCGGGACAGGGAGTACGAGCAGTACTTC.

The DNA for the CDR3 is TGTGCCACCCGGACAGTCGGTGGCTACACCTTC. Translation: CATRTVGGYTF. The V call is TRBV6-5, the J call TRBJ1-2, with D perhaps TRBD1 (6 bases). The CDR3 consists of 11 residues. Deletions cut 10 bases from V and 7 bases from J, with 13 bases between. CDR1 is MNHEY and CDR2 is SVGAGI in the germline V gene.

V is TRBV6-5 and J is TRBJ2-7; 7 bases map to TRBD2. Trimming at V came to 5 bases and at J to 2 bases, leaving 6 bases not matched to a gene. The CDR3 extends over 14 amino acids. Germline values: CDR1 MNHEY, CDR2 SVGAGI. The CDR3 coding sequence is TGTGCCAGCAGTGATGGCGGGGGACCCTACGAGCAGTACTTC. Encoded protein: CASSDGGGPYEQYF.

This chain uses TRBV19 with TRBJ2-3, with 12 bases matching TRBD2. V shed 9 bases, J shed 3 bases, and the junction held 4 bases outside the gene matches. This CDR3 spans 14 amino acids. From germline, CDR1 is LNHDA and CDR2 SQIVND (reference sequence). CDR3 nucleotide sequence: TGTGCCAGCCGGACTAGCGGGGCAACAGATACGCAGTATTTT. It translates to CASRTSGATDTQYF. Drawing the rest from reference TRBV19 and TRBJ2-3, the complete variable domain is DGGITQSPKYLFRKEGQNVTLSCEQNLNHDAMYWYRQDPGQGLRLIYYSQIVNDFQKGDIAEGYSVSREKKESFPLTVTSAQKNPTAFYLCASRTSGATDTQYFGPGTRLTVL.

CDR3 sequence: CASSLSSAAGNEQFF. Written as DNA, the CDR3 is TGTGCCAGCAGCTTATCCTCCGCAGCGGGGAATGAGCAGTTCTTC. V usage is TRBV7-2 and J usage is TRBJ2-1, with 7 nucleotides matching TRBD2. This CDR3 contains 15 residues. Germline loops: CDR1 SGHTA, CDR2 FQGNSA. V lost 2 bases, J lost 7 bases, and 8 bases stayed unmatched.

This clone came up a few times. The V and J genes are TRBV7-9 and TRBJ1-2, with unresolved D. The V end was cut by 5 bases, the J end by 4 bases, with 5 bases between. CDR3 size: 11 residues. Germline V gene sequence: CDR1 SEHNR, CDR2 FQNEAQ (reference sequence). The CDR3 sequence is CASSGSYGYTF. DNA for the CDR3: TGTGCCAGCAGCGGGAGCTATGGCTACACCTTC.

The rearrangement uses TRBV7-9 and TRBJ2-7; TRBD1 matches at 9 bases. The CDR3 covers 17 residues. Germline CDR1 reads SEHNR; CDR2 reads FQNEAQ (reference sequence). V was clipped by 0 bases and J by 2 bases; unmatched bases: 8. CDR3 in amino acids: CASSLALKTGGPYEQYF. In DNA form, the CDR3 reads TGTGCCAGCAGCTTAGCGCTTAAAACAGGGGGCCCCTACGAGCAGTACTTC. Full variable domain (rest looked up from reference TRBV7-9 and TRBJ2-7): DTGVSQNPRHKITKRGQNVTFRCDPISEHNRLYWYRQTLGQGPEFLTYFQNEAQLEKSRLLSDRFSAERPKGSFSTLEIQRTEQGDSAMYLCASSLALKTGGPYEQYFGPGTRLTVT.

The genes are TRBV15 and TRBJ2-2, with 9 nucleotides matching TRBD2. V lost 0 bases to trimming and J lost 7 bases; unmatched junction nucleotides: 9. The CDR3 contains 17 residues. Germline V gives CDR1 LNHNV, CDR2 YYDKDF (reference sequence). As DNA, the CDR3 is TGTGCCACCAGCAGAGATTGGGTAGCGGGGGCCCTCGGGGAGCTGTTTTTT. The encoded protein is CATSRDWVAGALGELFF.

In DNA form, the CDR3 reads TGTGCCAGCTCACCTACCTCCTTATTAGCGGGGGGAGAGCAGTACTTC. Protein product: CASSPTSLLAGGEQYF. This sequence joins TRBV18 and TRBJ2-7; 10 nucleotides match TRBD2. CDR1 and CDR2 from the germline V gene are KGHSH and LQKENI. The junction had 12 bases not matched to a gene; V was cut back by 3 bases and J by 7 bases. This CDR3 region has 16 residues.

CDR3 bases: TGTGCCAGCATAGAGTTGGGACAGGGGAATTCACCCCTCCACTTT. As protein: CASIELGQGNSPLHF. The V and J genes are TRBV6-1 and TRBJ1-6; 10 bases agree with TRBD1. V dropped 7 bases and J dropped 7; count of bases not matched to a gene: 7. The CDR3 is 15 residues long. Germline loops: CDR1 MNHNS, CDR2 SASEGT.

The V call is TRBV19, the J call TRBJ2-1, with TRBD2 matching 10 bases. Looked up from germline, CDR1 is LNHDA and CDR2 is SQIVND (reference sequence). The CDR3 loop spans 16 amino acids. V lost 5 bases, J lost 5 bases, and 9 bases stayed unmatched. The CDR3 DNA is TGTGCCAGTAGTCTCTTCCTAGCGGGAGAAGACAATGAGCAGTTCTTC. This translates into CASSLFLAGEDNEQFF.

The CDR3, as DNA: TGTGCCAGCAGCCGGACAGGATCTGGGGAGCTGTTTTTT. Amino acid sequence: CASSRTGSGELFF. The rearrangement links TRBV6-6 to TRBJ2-2; TRBD1 aligns across 7 bases. V trimming: 6 bases; J trimming: 8 bases; junction bases outside the gene matches: 6. This CDR3 is built from 13 residues. From germline, CDR1 is MNHNY and CDR2 SVGAGI (reference sequence).

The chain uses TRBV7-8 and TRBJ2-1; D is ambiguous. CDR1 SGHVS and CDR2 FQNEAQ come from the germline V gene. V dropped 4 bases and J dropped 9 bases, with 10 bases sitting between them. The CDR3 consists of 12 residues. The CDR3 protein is CASSSLGREQFF. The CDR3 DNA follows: TGTGCCAGCAGCTCCCTTGGACGTGAGCAGTTCTTC.

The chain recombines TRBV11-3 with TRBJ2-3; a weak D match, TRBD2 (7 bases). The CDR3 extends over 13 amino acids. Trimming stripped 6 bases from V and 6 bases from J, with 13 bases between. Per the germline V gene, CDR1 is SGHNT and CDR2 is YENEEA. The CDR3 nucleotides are TGTGCCAGCAGTAGGGGGGGGGCCGATACGCAGTATTTT. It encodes CASSRGGADTQYF.

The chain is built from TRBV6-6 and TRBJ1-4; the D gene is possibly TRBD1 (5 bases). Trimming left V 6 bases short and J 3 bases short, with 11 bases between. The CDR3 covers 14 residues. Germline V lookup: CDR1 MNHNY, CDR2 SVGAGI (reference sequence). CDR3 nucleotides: TGTGCCAGCAGAAACGGGGGGGCTAATGAAAAACTGTTTTTT. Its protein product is CASRNGGANEKLFF.

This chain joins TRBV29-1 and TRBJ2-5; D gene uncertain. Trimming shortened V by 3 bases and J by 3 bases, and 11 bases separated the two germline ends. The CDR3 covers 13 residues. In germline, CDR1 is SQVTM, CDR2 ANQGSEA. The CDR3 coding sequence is TGCAGCGTTGAGAGGCAGGAAAAAGAGACCCAGTACTTC. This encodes CSVERQEKETQYF.

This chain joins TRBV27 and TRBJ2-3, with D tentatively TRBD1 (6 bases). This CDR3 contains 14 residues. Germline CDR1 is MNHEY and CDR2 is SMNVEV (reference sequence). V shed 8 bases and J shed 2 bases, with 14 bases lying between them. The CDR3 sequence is CASLPDRFTDTQYF. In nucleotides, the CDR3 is TGTGCCAGCCTACCCGACAGGTTCACAGATACGCAGTATTTT.

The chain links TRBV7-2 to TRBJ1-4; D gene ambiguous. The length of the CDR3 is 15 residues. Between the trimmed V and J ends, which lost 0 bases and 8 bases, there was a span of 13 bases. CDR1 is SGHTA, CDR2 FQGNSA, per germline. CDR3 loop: CASSLAHGVGEKLFF. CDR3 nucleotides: TGTGCCAGCAGCTTAGCGCACGGGGTCGGGGAAAAACTGTTTTTT.

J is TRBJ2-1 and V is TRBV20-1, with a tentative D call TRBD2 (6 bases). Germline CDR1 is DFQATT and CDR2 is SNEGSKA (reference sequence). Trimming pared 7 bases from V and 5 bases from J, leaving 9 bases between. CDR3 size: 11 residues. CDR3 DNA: TGCAGTGTCTGGAGGGACAATGAGCAGTTCTTC. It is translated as CSVWRDNEQFF.

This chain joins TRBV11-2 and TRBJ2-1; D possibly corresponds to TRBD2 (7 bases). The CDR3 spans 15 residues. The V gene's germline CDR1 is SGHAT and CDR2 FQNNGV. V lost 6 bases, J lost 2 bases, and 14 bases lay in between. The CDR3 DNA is TGTGCCAGCAGTACCGAGGGGGGGGCCTACAATGAGCAGTTCTTC. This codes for CASSTEGGAYNEQFF.

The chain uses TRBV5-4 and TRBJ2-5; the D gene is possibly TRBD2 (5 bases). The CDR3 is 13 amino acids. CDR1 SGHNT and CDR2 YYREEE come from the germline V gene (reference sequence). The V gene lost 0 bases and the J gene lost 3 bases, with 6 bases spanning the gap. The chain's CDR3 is CASSLEREETQYF. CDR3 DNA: TGTGCCAGCAGCTTGGAGAGGGAAGAGACCCAGTACTTC.